This entry concerns a single TCR beta chain. Treatment of the sample: 15 to 20 received Ad26.COV2.S at low or high dose, single or two shots; 5 received placebo; per-sample allocation not given. Day 63 after the first vaccine or placebo injection was the time point for sampling. Clones were sequenced by immunoSEQ multiplex PCR, and TCRdb holds only the in-frame ones, with some missing. The sample shows about 350,000 clones, approximately 86% of them seen only once. The sample originates from a study of Ad26.COV2.S vaccination and SARS-CoV-2 variants. This clonotype was sampled from a person between 18 and 60 years old who received the Ad26.COV2.S COVID-19 vaccine or a placebo. The sequencing used peripheral blood, collected in a trial of Ad26.COV2.S vaccine versus placebo.

The CDR3 reads CASSLRDRGSYEQYF. CDR3 nucleotides: TGCGCCAGCAGCCTGCGGGACAGAGGTTCCTACGAGCAGTACTTC. The genes are TRBV5-1 and TRBJ2-7, with TRBD1 as a possible D gene (7 bases). Germline CDR1 and CDR2: SGHRS and YFSETQ. V was trimmed by 4 bases and J by 1 base, leaving 15 bases between them. The CDR3 is made up of 15 amino acids.